Listed below are T cell receptor beta chains from one sample, sequenced in a study of blood T cell repertoires in COVID-19. Assay used: immunoSEQ multiplex PCR; TCRdb lists only in-frame clones, some missing. Of 150,000 to 200,000 clones listed, approximately 83% are singletons. The sample comprised PBMCs or T cells enriched from blood (not recorded which). The source of these receptors is an older woman who had recovered from COVID-19. Both conserved end residues are part of each CDR3. A D gene is named only where the DNA matches it firmly. Some rows have no size entry. The others give once, few or many, or a class for an expanded clone.

CDR3: CASSLGTGSYEQYF
DNA: TGTGCCAGCAGTTTAGGGACAGGGTCCTACGAGCAGTACTTC
V: TRBV28
size: NA
J: TRBJ2-7
D: TRBD1

CDR3: CASSVTGTDNEQFF
DNA: TGCGCCAGCAGCGTCACAGGGACGGACAATGAGCAGTTCTTC
V: TRBV5-1
size: once
J: TRBJ2-1
D: NA

CDR3: CASSPEASAGELFF
DNA: TGTGCCAGTAGCCCAGAGGCGTCGGCAGGGGAGCTGTTTTTT
V: TRBV19
size: NA
J: TRBJ2-2
D: NA

CDR3: CASSTNRGANEKLFF
DNA: TGTGCCAGCAGTACGAACAGGGGAGCCAATGAAAAACTGTTTTTT
V: TRBV2
size: NA
J: TRBJ1-4
D: TRBD1

CDR3: CASSSLGASTDTQYF
DNA: TGTGCCAGCAGTTCTTTAGGGGCCAGCACAGATACGCAGTATTTT
V: TRBV6-5
size: NA
J: TRBJ2-3
D: NA

CDR3: CATSRDLNRGIRNQPQHF
DNA: TGTGCCACCAGCAGAGATCTAAATCGGGGGATTAGAAATCAGCCCCAGCATTTT
V: TRBV15
size: NA
J: TRBJ1-5
D: NA

CDR3: CAISESTRAGGEQYF
DNA: TGTGCCATCAGTGAGTCCACCCGAGCGGGAGGCGAGCAGTACTTC
V: TRBV10-3
size: few
J: TRBJ2-7
D: TRBD2

CDR3: CASSSRTGDEKLFF
DNA: TGTGCCAGCAGCTCCCGGACAGGGGATGAAAAACTGTTTTTT
V: TRBV7-9
size: NA
J: TRBJ1-4
D: TRBD1

CDR3: CASSLEGVPEETQYF
DNA: TGCGCCAGCAGCTTAGAAGGGGTTCCAGAAGAGACCCAGTACTTC
V: TRBV5-1
size: NA
J: TRBJ2-5
D: NA

CDR3: CASSLLDRGLNTEAFF
DNA: TGCGCCAGCAGCTTGTTGGACAGGGGGCTTAACACTGAAGCTTTCTTT
V: TRBV5-1
size: few
J: TRBJ1-1
D: TRBD1

CDR3: CASSPGGDQPQHF
DNA: TGTGCCAGCAGCCCCGGGGGGGATCAGCCCCAGCATTTT
V: TRBV7-9
size: few
J: TRBJ1-5
D: NA

CDR3: CASSQDYGNSPLHF
DNA: TGTGCCAGCAGCCAAGATTACGGGAACTCACCCCTCCACTTT
V: TRBV14
size: few
J: TRBJ1-6
D: NA

CDR3: CASSPNRNEQFF
DNA: TGTGCCAGTAGCCCGAACAGGAATGAGCAGTTCTTC
V: TRBV19
size: NA
J: TRBJ2-1
D: NA

CDR3: CASSGTGFYEQYF
DNA: TGTGCCAGCAGTGGGACAGGGTTCTACGAGCAGTACTTC
V: TRBV25-1
size: NA
J: TRBJ2-7
D: TRBD1

CDR3: CASSEQGSPNYGYTF
DNA: TGTGCCAGCAGTGAACAGGGGTCCCCCAACTATGGCTACACCTTC
V: TRBV2
size: NA
J: TRBJ1-2
D: NA

CDR3: CAIRDSQGSTEAFF
DNA: TGTGCCATCAGAGATTCCCAGGGGTCCACTGAAGCTTTCTTT
V: TRBV10-3
size: NA
J: TRBJ1-1
D: NA

CDR3: CSVESPLPRGGELFF
DNA: TGCAGCGTTGAATCCCCGCTGCCGCGAGGTGGGGAGCTGTTTTTT
V: TRBV29-1
size: few
J: TRBJ2-2
D: NA

CDR3: CAWSLGLTSPLHF
DNA: TGTGCCTGGAGTCTTGGACTGACCTCACCCCTCCACTTT
V: TRBV30
size: NA
J: TRBJ1-6
D: NA

CDR3: CASSLTASGSVNEQFF
DNA: TGTGCCAGCAGCTTAACGGCTAGCGGGAGTGTAAATGAGCAGTTCTTC
V: TRBV7-3
size: NA
J: TRBJ2-1
D: TRBD2

CDR3: CATRRGYNEQFF
DNA: TGTGCCACCCGGAGGGGCTACAATGAGCAGTTCTTC
V: TRBV19
size: NA
J: TRBJ2-1
D: NA

CDR3: CASSFGTPNNEQFF
DNA: TGTGCCAGCAGCTTCGGGACACCCAACAATGAGCAGTTCTTC
V: TRBV5-5
size: NA
J: TRBJ2-1
D: NA

CDR3: CAWSVGTGYTEAFF
DNA: TGTGCCTGGAGTGTAGGTACAGGTTACACTGAAGCTTTCTTT
V: TRBV30
size: NA
J: TRBJ1-1
D: NA

CDR3: CASTLAAGGHGNTIYF
DNA: TGTGCCAGCACATTGGCGGCAGGGGGACATGGAAACACCATATATTTT
V: TRBV28
size: NA
J: TRBJ1-3
D: TRBD1

CDR3: CASSLSRTATSSYNSPLHF
DNA: TGTGCCAGCAGCTTATCACGGACAGCCACGAGCTCCTATAATTCACCCCTCCACTTT
V: TRBV11-2
size: NA
J: TRBJ1-6
D: NA

CDR3: CASSSGTQYNEQFF
DNA: TGCGCCAGCAGCTCCGGGACTCAGTACAATGAGCAGTTCTTC
V: TRBV5-1
size: NA
J: TRBJ2-1
D: NA

CDR3: CASSLVAGFRNTGELFF
DNA: TGTGCCAGCAGCTTAGTGGCCGGGTTTAGGAACACCGGGGAGCTGTTTTTT
V: TRBV7-9
size: NA
J: TRBJ2-2
D: NA

CDR3: CASSQPGGTQYF
DNA: TGTGCCAGCAGCCAACCGGGGGGGACCCAGTACTTC
V: TRBV3-1/TRBV3-2
size: NA
J: TRBJ2-5
D: TRBD2

CDR3: CASTLAGVSSYEQYF
DNA: TGTGCCAGCACCCTAGCGGGGGTTAGCTCCTACGAGCAGTACTTC
V: TRBV3-1/TRBV3-2
size: NA
J: TRBJ2-7
D: TRBD2

CDR3: CASRTRQGRETEAFF
DNA: TGTGCCAGCCGTACAAGACAGGGAAGGGAAACTGAAGCTTTCTTT
V: TRBV18
size: few
J: TRBJ1-1
D: TRBD1

CDR3: CASSALQGAPATEAFF
DNA: TGTGCCAGCAGCGCGCTACAGGGGGCCCCGGCTACTGAAGCTTTCTTT
V: TRBV7-8
size: NA
J: TRBJ1-1
D: TRBD1

CDR3: CASSPRGSEQYF
DNA: TGCGCCAGCAGCCCCAGGGGTAGCGAGCAGTACTTC
V: TRBV4-1
size: NA
J: TRBJ2-7
D: NA

CDR3: CASKEGYLSNQPQHF
DNA: TGCGCCAGCAAGGAGGGGTACCTTAGCAATCAGCCCCAGCATTTT
V: TRBV5-1
size: NA
J: TRBJ1-5
D: NA

CDR3: CAWHRRAEINYGYTF
DNA: TGTGCCTGGCATAGGAGGGCCGAGATTAACTATGGCTACACCTTC
V: TRBV30
size: NA
J: TRBJ1-2
D: NA

CDR3: CASSFHSGSNQPQHF
DNA: TGTGCCAGCAGCTTTCATTCAGGGAGCAATCAGCCCCAGCATTTT
V: TRBV7-2
size: NA
J: TRBJ1-5
D: NA

CDR3: CASSIRTGGGYGYTF
DNA: TGTGCCAGTAGTATTCGGACAGGGGGAGGATACGGCTACACCTTC
V: TRBV19
size: NA
J: TRBJ1-2
D: TRBD1

CDR3: CASSLNGDSYEQYF
DNA: TGTGCCAGCAGCTTAAACGGAGACTCCTACGAGCAGTACTTC
V: TRBV7-6
size: once
J: TRBJ2-7
D: NA

CDR3: CASSPGGGPTYEQYF
DNA: TGTGCCAGCAGCCCTGGTGGAGGGCCCACCTACGAGCAGTACTTC
V: TRBV28
size: NA
J: TRBJ2-7
D: NA

CDR3: CASSRAGFQETQYF
DNA: TGTGCCAGCTCACGGGCGGGGTTCCAAGAGACCCAGTACTTC
V: TRBV18
size: NA
J: TRBJ2-5
D: NA

CDR3: CASSVVSTEAFF
DNA: TGTGCCAGCAGTGTAGTGAGCACTGAAGCTTTCTTT
V: TRBV12-3/TRBV12-4
size: NA
J: TRBJ1-1
D: NA

CDR3: CASSRKGQGGYEQYF
DNA: TGTGCCAGCAGCAGAAAAGGACAGGGGGGCTACGAGCAGTACTTC
V: TRBV5-4
size: NA
J: TRBJ2-7
D: TRBD1

CDR3: CASSVEQRTDTQYF
DNA: TGTGCCAGCAGCGTAGAACAGCGCACAGATACGCAGTATTTT
V: TRBV9
size: NA
J: TRBJ2-3
D: NA

CDR3: CSVELITGQPNYGYTF
DNA: TGCAGCGTTGAACTTATTACGGGACAGCCAAACTATGGCTACACCTTC
V: TRBV29-1
size: NA
J: TRBJ1-2
D: TRBD1

CDR3: CASSLIFASGTYEQYF
DNA: TGTGCCAGCAGTTTAATCTTCGCTAGCGGGACCTACGAGCAGTACTTC
V: TRBV28
size: NA
J: TRBJ2-7
D: TRBD2

CDR3: CASSLATSGRTHEQFF
DNA: TGCGCCAGCAGCTTGGCTACTAGCGGGAGGACCCATGAGCAGTTCTTC
V: TRBV5-1
size: NA
J: TRBJ2-1
D: TRBD2

CDR3: CAWRKGGYTF
DNA: TGTGCCTGGAGGAAGGGGGGCTACACCTTC
V: TRBV30
size: NA
J: TRBJ1-2
D: NA